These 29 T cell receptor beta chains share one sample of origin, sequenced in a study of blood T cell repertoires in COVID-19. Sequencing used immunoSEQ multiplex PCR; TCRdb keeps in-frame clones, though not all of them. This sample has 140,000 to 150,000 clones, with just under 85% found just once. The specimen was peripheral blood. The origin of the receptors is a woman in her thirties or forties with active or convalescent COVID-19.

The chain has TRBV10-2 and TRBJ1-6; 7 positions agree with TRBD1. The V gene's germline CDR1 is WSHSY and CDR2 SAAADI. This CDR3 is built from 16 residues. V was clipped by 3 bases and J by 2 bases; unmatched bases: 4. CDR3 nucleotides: TGCGCCAGCAGTGAAAGACAGGGACCCTATAATTCACCCCTCCACTTT. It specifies CASSERQGPYNSPLHF.

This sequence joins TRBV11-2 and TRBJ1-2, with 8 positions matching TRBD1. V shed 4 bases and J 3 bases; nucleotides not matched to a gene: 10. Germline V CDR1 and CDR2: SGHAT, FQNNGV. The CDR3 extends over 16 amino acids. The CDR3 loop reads CASSSPRDRRYYGYTF. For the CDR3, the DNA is TGTGCCAGCAGCTCACCCCGGGACAGGAGATACTATGGCTACACCTTC. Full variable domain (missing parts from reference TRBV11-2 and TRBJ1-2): EAGVAQSPRYKIIEKRQSVAFWCNPISGHATLYWYQQILGQGPKLLIQFQNNGVVDDSQLPKDRFSAERLKGVDSTLKIQPAKLEDSAVYLCASSSPRDRRYYGYTFGSGTRLTVV.

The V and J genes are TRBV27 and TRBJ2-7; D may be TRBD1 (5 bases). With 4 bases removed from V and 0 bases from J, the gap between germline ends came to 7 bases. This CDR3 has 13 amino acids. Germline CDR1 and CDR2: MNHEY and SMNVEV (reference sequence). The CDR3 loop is CASSSGYSYEQYF. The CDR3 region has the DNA TGTGCCAGCAGTTCAGGGTACTCCTACGAGCAGTACTTC.

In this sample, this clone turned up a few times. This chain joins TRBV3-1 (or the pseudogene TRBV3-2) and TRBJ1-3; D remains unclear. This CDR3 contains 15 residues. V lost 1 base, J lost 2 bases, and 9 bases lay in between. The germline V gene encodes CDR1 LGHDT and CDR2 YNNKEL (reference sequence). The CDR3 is CASSQVGSAGNTIYF. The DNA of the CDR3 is TGTGCCAGCAGCCAAGTGGGGAGCGCTGGAAACACCATATATTTT.

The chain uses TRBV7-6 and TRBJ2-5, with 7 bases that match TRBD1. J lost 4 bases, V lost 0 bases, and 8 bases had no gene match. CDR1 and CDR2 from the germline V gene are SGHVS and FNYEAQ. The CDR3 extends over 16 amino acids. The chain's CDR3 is CASSLAGEGAGETQYF. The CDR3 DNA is TGTGCCAGCAGCTTAGCGGGAGAGGGGGCGGGAGAGACCCAGTACTTC.

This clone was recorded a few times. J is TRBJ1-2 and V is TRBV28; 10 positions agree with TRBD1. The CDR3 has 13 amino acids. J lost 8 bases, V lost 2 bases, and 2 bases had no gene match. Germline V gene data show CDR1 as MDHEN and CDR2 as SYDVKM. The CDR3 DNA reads TGTGCCAGCAGTTTACAGACAGGGGGCGGCTACACCTTC. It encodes CASSLQTGGGYTF.

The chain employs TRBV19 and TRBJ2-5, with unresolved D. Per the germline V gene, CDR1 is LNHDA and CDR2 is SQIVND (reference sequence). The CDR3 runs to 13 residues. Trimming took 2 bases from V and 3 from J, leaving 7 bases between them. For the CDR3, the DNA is TGTGCCAGTAGTATAAGTCAGGAAGAGACCCAGTACTTC. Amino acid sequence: CASSISQEETQYF.

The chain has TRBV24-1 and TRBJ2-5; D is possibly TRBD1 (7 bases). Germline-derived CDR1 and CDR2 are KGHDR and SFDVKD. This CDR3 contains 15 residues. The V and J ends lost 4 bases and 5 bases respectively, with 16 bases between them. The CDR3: CATSDSRGTGETQYF. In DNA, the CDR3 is TGTGCCACCAGTGACAGCAGGGGGACTGGCGAGACCCAGTACTTC.

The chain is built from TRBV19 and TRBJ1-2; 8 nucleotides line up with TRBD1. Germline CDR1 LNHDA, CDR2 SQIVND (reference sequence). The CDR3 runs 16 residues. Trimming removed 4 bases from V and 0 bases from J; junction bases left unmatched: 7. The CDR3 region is CASSTRDRPTNYGYTF. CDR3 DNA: TGTGCCAGTAGTACCCGGGACAGGCCTACTAACTATGGCTACACCTTC.

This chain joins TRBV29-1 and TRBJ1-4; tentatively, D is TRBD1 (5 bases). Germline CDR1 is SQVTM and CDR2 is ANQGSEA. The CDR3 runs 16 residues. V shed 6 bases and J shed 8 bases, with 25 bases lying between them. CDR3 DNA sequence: TGCAGCGTCCAGCAGGAGGGGAGGCCACCGGAGGAAAAACTGTTTTTT. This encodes CSVQQEGRPPEEKLFF.

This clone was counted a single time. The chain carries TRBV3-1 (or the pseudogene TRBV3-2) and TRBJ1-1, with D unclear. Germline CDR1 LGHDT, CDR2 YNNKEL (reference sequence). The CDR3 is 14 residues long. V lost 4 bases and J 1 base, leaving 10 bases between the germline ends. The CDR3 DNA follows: TGTGCCAGCAGCCCCCTGCGGGGGAACACTGAAGCTTTCTTT. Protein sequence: CASSPLRGNTEAFF.

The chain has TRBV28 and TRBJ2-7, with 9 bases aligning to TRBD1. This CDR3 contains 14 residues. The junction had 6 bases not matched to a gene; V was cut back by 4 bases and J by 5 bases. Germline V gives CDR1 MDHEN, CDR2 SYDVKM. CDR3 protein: CASSSPDRGHEQYF. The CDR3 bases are TGTGCCAGCAGTTCCCCGGACAGGGGCCACGAGCAGTACTTC. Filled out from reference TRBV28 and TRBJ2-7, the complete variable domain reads DVKVTQSSRYLVKRTGEKVFLECVQDMDHENMFWYRQDPGLGLRLIYFSYDVKMKEKGDIPEGYSVSREKKERFSLILESASTNQTSMYLCASSSPDRGHEQYFGPGTRLTVT.

CDR3 protein: CASGGTGYREKLFF. CDR3 nucleotide sequence: TGTGCCAGCGGAGGGACAGGGTACAGGGAAAAACTGTTTTTT. The chain recombines TRBV6-5 with TRBJ1-4, with 9 nucleotides matching TRBD1. Trimming at V came to 8 bases and at J to 8 bases, leaving 9 bases not matched to a gene. Looked up from germline, CDR1 is MNHEY and CDR2 is SVGAGI. The CDR3 loop spans 14 amino acids.

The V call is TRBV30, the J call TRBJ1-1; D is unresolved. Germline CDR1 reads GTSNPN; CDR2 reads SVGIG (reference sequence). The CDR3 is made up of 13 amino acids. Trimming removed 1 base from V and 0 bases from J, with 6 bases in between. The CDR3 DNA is TGTGCCTGGAGTGATTCGGTGAACACTGAAGCTTTCTTT. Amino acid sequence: CAWSDSVNTEAFF.

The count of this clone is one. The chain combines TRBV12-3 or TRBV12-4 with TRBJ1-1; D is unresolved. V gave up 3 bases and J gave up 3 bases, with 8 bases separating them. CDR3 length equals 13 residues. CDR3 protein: CASSFAGYTEAFF. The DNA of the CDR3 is TGTGCCAGCAGTTTCGCGGGGTACACTGAAGCTTTCTTT.

In DNA, the CDR3 is TGTGCCAGCAGCTTATCGGCTGGACAGGTTGGGGGCCTGGAAGCTTTCTTT. Translation gives CASSLSAGQVGGLEAFF. This chain links TRBV11-2 with TRBJ1-1, with 7 bases lining up with TRBD1. The CDR3 totals 17 residues. J was trimmed by 8 bases and V by 2 bases; bases with no gene match: 17. Germline assignment: CDR1 SGHAT and CDR2 FQNNGV.

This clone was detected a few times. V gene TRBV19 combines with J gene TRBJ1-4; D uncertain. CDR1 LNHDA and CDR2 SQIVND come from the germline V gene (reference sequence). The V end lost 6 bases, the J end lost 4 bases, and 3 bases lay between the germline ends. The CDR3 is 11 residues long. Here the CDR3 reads CASRLNEKLFF. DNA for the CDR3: TGTGCCAGTAGACTTAATGAAAAACTGTTTTTT.

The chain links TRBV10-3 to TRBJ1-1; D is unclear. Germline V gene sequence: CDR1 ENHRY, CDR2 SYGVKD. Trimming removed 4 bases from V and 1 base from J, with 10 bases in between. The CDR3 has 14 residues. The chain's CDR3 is CAISVEGENTEAFF. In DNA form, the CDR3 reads TGTGCCATCAGTGTAGAAGGAGAGAACACTGAAGCTTTCTTT.

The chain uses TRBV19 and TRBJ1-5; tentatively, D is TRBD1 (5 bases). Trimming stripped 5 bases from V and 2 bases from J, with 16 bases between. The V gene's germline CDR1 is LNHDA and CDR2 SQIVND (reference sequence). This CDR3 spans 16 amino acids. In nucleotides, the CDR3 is TGTGCCAGTAGTCGGGACTTATTGTATGGCAATCAGCCCCAGCATTTT. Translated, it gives CASSRDLLYGNQPQHF. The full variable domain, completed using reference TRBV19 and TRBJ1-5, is DGGITQSPKYLFRKEGQNVTLSCEQNLNHDAMYWYRQDPGQGLRLIYYSQIVNDFQKGDIAEGYSVSREKKESFPLTVTSAQKNPTAFYLCASSRDLLYGNQPQHFGDGTRLSIL.

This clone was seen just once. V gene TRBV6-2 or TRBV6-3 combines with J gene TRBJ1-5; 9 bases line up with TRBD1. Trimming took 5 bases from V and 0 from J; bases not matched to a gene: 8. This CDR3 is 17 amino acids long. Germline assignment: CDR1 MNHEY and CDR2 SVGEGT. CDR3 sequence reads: CASSPGQGSFSNQPQHF. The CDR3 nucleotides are TGTGCCAGCAGTCCCGGACAGGGGAGCTTTAGCAATCAGCCCCAGCATTTT.

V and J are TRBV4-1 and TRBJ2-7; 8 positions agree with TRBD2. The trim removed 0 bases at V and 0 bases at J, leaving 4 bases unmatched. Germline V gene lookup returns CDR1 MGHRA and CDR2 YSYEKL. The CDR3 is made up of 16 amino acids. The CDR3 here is CASSQDPGGSSYEQYF. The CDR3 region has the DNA TGCGCCAGCAGCCAAGACCCGGGGGGGAGCTCCTACGAGCAGTACTTC.

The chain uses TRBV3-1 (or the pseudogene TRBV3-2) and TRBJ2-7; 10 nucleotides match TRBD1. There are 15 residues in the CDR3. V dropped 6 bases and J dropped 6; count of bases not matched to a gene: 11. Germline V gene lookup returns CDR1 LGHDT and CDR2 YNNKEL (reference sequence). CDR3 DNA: TGTGCCAGCAGTAGGCTCGGGGACAGGGGATCCGAGCAGTACTTC. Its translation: CASSRLGDRGSEQYF.

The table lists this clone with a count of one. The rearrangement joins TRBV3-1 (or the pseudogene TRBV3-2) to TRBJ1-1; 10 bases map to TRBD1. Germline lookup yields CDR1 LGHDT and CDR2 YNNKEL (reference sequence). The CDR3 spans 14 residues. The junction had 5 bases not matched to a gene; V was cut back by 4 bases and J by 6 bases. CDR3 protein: CASSPGQGTSEAFF. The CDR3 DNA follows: TGTGCCAGCAGCCCGGGACAGGGGACATCTGAAGCTTTCTTT.

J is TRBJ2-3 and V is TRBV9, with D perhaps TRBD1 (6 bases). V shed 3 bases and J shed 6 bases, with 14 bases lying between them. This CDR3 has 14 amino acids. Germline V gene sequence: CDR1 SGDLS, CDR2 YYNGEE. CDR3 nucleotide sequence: TGTGCCAGCAGCGCACGGACAGTGACGGATACGCAGTATTTT. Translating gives CASSARTVTDTQYF.

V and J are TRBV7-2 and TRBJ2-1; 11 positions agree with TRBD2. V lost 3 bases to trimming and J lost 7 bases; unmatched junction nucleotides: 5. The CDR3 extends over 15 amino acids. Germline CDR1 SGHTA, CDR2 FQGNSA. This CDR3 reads CASSFGTSGGNEQFF. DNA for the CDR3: TGTGCCAGCAGCTTCGGGACTAGCGGTGGTAATGAGCAGTTCTTC. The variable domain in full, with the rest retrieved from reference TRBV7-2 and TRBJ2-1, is GAGVSQSPSNKVTEKGKDVELRCDPISGHTALYWYRQSLGQGLEFLIYFQGNSAPDKSGLPSDRFSAERTGGSVSTLTIQRTQQEDSAVYLCASSFGTSGGNEQFFGPGTRLTVL.

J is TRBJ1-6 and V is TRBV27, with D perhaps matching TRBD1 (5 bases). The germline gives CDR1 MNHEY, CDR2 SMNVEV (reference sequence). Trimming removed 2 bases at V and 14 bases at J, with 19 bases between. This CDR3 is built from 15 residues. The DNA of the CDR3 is TGTGCCAGCAGTTTAGGGGCAGCCCCGACGTATGCCCTCCACTTT. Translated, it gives CASSLGAAPTYALHF.

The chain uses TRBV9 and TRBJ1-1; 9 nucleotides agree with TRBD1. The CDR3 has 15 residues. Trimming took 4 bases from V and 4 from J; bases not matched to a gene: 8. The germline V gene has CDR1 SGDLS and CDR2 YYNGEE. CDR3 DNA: TGTGCCAGCAGCACGAGGGGGGACAGGGTCACTGAAGCTTTCTTT. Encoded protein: CASSTRGDRVTEAFF.

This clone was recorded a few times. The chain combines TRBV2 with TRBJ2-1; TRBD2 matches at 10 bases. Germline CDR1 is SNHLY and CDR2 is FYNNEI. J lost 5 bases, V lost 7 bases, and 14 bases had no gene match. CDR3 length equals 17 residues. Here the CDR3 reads CASTPPSSGGAHNEQFF. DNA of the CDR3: TGTGCCAGCACCCCGCCTTCTAGCGGGGGCGCCCACAATGAGCAGTTCTTC.

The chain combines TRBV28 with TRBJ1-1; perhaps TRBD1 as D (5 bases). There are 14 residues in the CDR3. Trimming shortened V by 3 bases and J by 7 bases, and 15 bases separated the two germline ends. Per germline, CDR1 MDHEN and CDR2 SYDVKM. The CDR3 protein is CASSFQGRPIEAFF. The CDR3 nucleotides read TGTGCCAGCAGTTTCCAGGGTAGGCCTATTGAAGCTTTCTTT.